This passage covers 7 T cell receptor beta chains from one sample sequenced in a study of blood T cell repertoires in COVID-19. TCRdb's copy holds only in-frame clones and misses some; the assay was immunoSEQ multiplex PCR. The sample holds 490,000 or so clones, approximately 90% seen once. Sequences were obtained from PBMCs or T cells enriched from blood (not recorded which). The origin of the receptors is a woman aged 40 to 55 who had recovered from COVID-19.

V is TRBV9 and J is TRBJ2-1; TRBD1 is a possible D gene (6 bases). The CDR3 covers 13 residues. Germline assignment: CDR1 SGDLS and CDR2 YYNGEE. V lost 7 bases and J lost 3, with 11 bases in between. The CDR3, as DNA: TGTGCCAGCGCCAGGGGCTTCTACAATGAGCAGTTCTTC. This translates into CASARGFYNEQFF.

In DNA, the CDR3 is TGTGCCAGTGGAAGACAGGGGATCGGTGAAAAACTGTTTTTT. Its translation is CASGRQGIGEKLFF. The rearrangement joins TRBV19 to TRBJ1-4, with 8 bases that match TRBD1. The J segment lost 7 bases and the V segment lost 8 bases, leaving 9 bases of the junction unmatched. The CDR3 length is 14 residues. Germline CDR1 is LNHDA and CDR2 is SQIVND (reference sequence).

CDR3 residues: CASSEQGQGETQYF. The DNA of the CDR3 is TGTGCCAGCAGTGAACAGGGACAGGGTGAGACCCAGTACTTC. The chain recombines TRBV6-1 with TRBJ2-5, with 9 bases lining up with TRBD1. The CDR3 has 14 amino acids. After removal of 2 bases from V and 5 bases from J, the junction contained 3 bases not matched to a gene. Germline V lookup: CDR1 MNHNS, CDR2 SASEGT.

The CDR3 nucleotides are TGTGCCACCAGTGATCCTAGCGATGGGGCCAACGTCCTGACTTTC. This translates into CATSDPSDGANVLTF. This chain links TRBV24-1 with TRBJ2-6; D perhaps matches TRBD2 (6 bases). Trimming removed 3 bases from V and 3 bases from J, with 8 bases in between. Germline CDR1 and CDR2: KGHDR and SFDVKD. The CDR3 has 15 residues.

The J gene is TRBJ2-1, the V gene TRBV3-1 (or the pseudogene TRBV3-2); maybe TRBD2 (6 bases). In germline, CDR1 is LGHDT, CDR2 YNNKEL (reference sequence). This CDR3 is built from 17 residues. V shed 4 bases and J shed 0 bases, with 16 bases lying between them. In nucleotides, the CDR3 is TGTGCCAGCAGCCCCGGCGGGACTGCCGACTCCTACAATGAGCAGTTCTTC. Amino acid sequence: CASSPGGTADSYNEQFF.

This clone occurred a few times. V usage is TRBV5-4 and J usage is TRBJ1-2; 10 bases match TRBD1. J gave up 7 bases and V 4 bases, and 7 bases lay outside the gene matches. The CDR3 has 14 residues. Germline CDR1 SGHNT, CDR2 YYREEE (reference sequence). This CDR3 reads CASSRGQGNPGYTF. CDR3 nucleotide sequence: TGTGCCAGCAGCAGGGGACAGGGGAATCCTGGCTACACCTTC.

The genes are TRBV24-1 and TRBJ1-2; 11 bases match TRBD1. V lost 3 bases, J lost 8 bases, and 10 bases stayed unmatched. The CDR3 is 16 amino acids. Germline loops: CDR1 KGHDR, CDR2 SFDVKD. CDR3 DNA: TGTGCCACCAGTGATCCGGGACAGGGGGAGTTGGGAGGCTACACCTTC. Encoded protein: CATSDPGQGELGGYTF.